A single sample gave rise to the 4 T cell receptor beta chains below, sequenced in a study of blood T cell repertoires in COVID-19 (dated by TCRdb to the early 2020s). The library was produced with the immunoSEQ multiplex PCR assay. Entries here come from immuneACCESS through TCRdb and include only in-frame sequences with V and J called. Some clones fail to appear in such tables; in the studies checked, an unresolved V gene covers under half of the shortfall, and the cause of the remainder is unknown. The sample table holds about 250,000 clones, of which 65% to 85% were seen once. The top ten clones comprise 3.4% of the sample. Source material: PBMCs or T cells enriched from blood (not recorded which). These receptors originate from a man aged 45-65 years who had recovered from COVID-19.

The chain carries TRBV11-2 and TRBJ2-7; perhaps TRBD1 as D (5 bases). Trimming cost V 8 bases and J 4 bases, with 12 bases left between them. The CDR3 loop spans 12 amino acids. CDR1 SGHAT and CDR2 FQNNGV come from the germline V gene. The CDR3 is CASRHGAYEQYF. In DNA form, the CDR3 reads TGTGCCAGCCGTCATGGGGCTTACGAGCAGTACTTC.

DNA of the CDR3: TGTGCCAGCAGCCAACGGGATTACCCACAAGATACGCAGTATTTT. Protein: CASSQRDYPQDTQYF. The chain combines TRBV3-1 (or the pseudogene TRBV3-2) with TRBJ2-3; D possibly corresponds to TRBD2 (5 bases). This CDR3 contains 15 residues. Germline CDR1 reads LGHDT; CDR2 reads YNNKEL (reference sequence). V was shortened by 2 bases and J by 5 bases, with 14 bases between the two germline ends.

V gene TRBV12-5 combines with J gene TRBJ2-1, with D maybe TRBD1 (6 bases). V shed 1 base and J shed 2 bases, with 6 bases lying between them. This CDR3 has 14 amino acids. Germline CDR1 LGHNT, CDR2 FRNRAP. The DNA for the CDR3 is TGTGCTAGTGGTTTGGACAGGGCCTACAATGAGCAGTTCTTC. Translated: CASGLDRAYNEQFF.

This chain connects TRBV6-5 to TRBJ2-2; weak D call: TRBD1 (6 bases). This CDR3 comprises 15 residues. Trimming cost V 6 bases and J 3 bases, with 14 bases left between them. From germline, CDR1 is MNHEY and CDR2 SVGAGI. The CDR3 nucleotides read TGTGCCAGCAGCCAGGGGCAGCGGCACACCGGGGAGCTGTTTTTT. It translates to CASSQGQRHTGELFF.